The 24 T cell receptor beta chains reported below all come from one sample, sequenced in a study of read filtering for tumor transcriptome and immune sequencing. Molecular barcoded adaptors covering alpha/delta and beta/gamma chains were used on approximately 400 ng RNA. Each CDR3 protein is one row after TCRdb ran MiXCR on the reads. The data show about 27,000 distinct CDR3 sequences, with about an eighth seen just once and around 43% held by the top ten. Sample: a population of CD138-negative cells sorted from bone marrow. The receptors shown here come from a donor at least 40 years old with multiple myeloma.

This clonotype appeared many times. V gene TRBV29-1 combines with J gene TRBJ2-4; 9 nucleotides match TRBD1. V shed 1 base and J 6 bases; nucleotides not matched to a gene: 4. The CDR3 length is 14 residues. Germline-derived CDR1 and CDR2 are SQVTM and ANQGSEA. The CDR3 DNA follows: TGCAGCGTTGAAGCGGGGACAGGGCGAAACATTCAGTACTTC. Translating gives CSVEAGTGRNIQYF.

This clonotype was observed at least ten times. V and J are TRBV29-1 and TRBJ2-7; the match to TRBD1 covers 12 bases. V was pared by 0 bases and J by 6 bases, with 9 bases of the junction left unmatched. The CDR3 runs to 16 residues. Germline V gene data show CDR1 as SQVTM and CDR2 as ANQGSEA. CDR3 sequence (DNA): TGCAGCGTTGAAGATCTTCAAGGGACAGGGGGCCTCGAGCAGTACTTC. The encoded protein is CSVEDLQGTGGLEQYF.

In this sample, this clonotype turned up a few times. Just one base apart from a much larger clone, this may be a read error. The chain recombines TRBV7-9 with TRBJ1-1; no clear D. There are 17 residues in the CDR3. Per the germline V gene, CDR1 is SEHNR and CDR2 is FQNEAQ (reference sequence). V shed 2 bases and J shed 0 bases, with 16 bases lying between them. In nucleotides, the CDR3 is TGTGCCAGCAGCTTAAAAACCGAGGGTAGGGTGAACACTGAAGCTTTCTTT. This encodes CASSLKTEGRVNTEAFF.

This clonotype was seen ten or more times. The chain is built from TRBV5-1 and TRBJ2-7; a possible D gene is TRBD2 (5 bases). V gave up 0 bases and J gave up 5 bases, with 12 bases separating them. Germline CDR1 SGHRS, CDR2 YFSETQ. The CDR3 spans 14 residues. The CDR3: CASSLGGGVNEQYF. CDR3 DNA: TGCGCCAGCAGCTTGGGCGGAGGAGTTAACGAGCAGTACTTC.

The sample holds many counts of this clonotype. The chain is built from TRBV7-2 and TRBJ1-2, with TRBD1 as a possible D gene (6 bases). The V end was cut by 1 base, the J end by 4 bases, with 19 bases between. The CDR3 is made up of 17 amino acids. Germline-derived CDR1 and CDR2 are SGHTA and FQGNSA. The CDR3 loop is CASSLVGGAGQGYGYTF. In DNA form, the CDR3 reads TGTGCCAGCAGCTTAGTTGGAGGGGCGGGACAAGGCTATGGCTACACCTTC.

The sample holds many counts of this clonotype. The chain combines TRBV18 with TRBJ2-1; TRBD1 might be the D (6 bases). This CDR3 comprises 13 residues. CDR1 is KGHSH, CDR2 LQKENI, per germline. V gave up 6 bases and J gave up 6 bases, with 12 bases separating them. This CDR3 reads CASSQGQINEQFF. CDR3 in DNA: TGTGCCAGCTCCCAAGGACAGATCAATGAGCAGTTCTTC. Drawing the rest from reference TRBV18 and TRBJ2-1, the complete variable domain is NAGVMQNPRHLVRRRGQEARLRCSPMKGHSHVYWYRQLPEEGLKFMVYLQKENIIDESGMPKERFSAEFPKEGPSILRIQQVVRGDSAAYFCASSQGQINEQFFGPGTRLTVL.

This chain links TRBV6-1 with TRBJ2-2, with 9 bases fitting TRBD1. Unmatched junction bases numbered 5, after V lost 7 bases and J lost 2 bases. The CDR3 spans 15 residues. Germline V lookup: CDR1 MNHNS, CDR2 SASEGT. Written as DNA, the CDR3 is TGTGCCAGCACCTTGGGACAGGGAAACACCGGGGAGCTGTTTTTT. Residues: CASTLGQGNTGELFF.

Remarks on this clonotype: A single base separates this from a much larger clone, so it may be a read error. The chain recombines TRBV10-1 with TRBJ2-7; perhaps TRBD1 as D (6 bases). CDR3 length equals 14 residues. Germline CDR1 and CDR2: WNHNN and SYGVQD (reference sequence). V was clipped by 4 bases and J by 3 bases, with 13 bases between them. The CDR3 reads CASSGSSRGYEQYF. As DNA, the CDR3 is TGCGCCAGCAGTGGGTCAAGCAGGGGCTACGAGCAGTACTTC.

This clonotype was counted at least ten times. This rearrangement joins TRBV18 to TRBJ2-7, with TRBD2 matching 7 bases. This CDR3 has 15 amino acids. Germline loops: CDR1 KGHSH, CDR2 LQKENI. V shed 0 bases and J 3 bases; nucleotides not matched to a gene: 5. The CDR3 sequence: CASSPPGLEGYEQYF. CDR3 DNA sequence: TGTGCCAGCTCACCACCCGGACTAGAGGGCTACGAGCAGTACTTC.

This clonotype showed up many times. The V and J genes are TRBV19 and TRBJ2-4; TRBD2 is a possible D gene (5 bases). Trimming stripped 6 bases from V and 0 bases from J, with 12 bases between. The V gene's germline CDR1 is LNHDA and CDR2 SQIVND (reference sequence). The CDR3 is 15 residues long. CDR3 DNA: TGTGCCAGTAGGCCATTTGCGGGAGCCAAAAACATTCAGTACTTC. It yields the protein CASRPFAGAKNIQYF.

This clonotype has at least ten counts. The chain joins TRBV29-1 to TRBJ2-5; 7 nucleotides match TRBD1. Germline values: CDR1 SQVTM, CDR2 ANQGSEA. Trimming removed 6 bases from V and 5 bases from J; junction bases left unmatched: 9. The CDR3 consists of 13 residues. The CDR3 nucleotides read TGCAGCGTCCAGACAGGGCAGTGGGAGACCCAGTACTTC. The encoded protein is CSVQTGQWETQYF. Complete variable domain (other parts from reference TRBV29-1 and TRBJ2-5): SAVISQKPSRDICQRGTSLTIQCQVDSQVTMMFWYRQQPGQSLTLIATANQGSEATYESGFVIDKFPISRPNLTFSTLTVSNMSPEDSSIYLCSVQTGQWETQYFGPGTRLLVL.

This clonotype was counted at least ten times. The DNA for the CDR3 is TGTGCCAGCAAACCTCCGACAGCAACACGGCCCCAGCATTTT. Protein sequence: CASKPPTATRPQHF. The chain carries TRBV6-6 and TRBJ1-5, with a tentative D call TRBD1 (5 bases). CDR1 MNHNY and CDR2 SVGAGI come from the germline V gene (reference sequence). V gave up 7 bases and J gave up 9 bases, with 19 bases separating them. The CDR3 extends over 14 amino acids.

This clonotype was seen repeatedly, ten times or more. This chain joins TRBV18 and TRBJ2-1; 7 bases are a match to TRBD2. CDR1 KGHSH and CDR2 LQKENI come from the germline V gene. The junction had 10 bases not matched to a gene; V was cut back by 2 bases and J by 0 bases. The CDR3 runs to 18 residues. CDR3 region: CASSPFSGGSGSYNEQFF. CDR3 DNA sequence: TGTGCCAGCTCACCATTTTCTGGCGGGAGTGGCTCCTACAATGAGCAGTTCTTC.

This clonotype was detected ten times or more. The rearrangement uses TRBV28 and TRBJ2-3; tentative D call: TRBD2 (6 bases). Germline V gives CDR1 MDHEN, CDR2 SYDVKM. CDR3 length: 14 amino acids. With 4 bases removed from V and 2 bases from J, the gap between germline ends came to 10 bases. The CDR3 protein is CASSYREPTDTQYF. The DNA for the CDR3 is TGTGCCAGCAGTTATCGGGAGCCCACAGATACGCAGTATTTT.

The sample holds many counts of this clonotype. The rearrangement uses TRBV13 and TRBJ1-6, with 8 bases matching TRBD1. CDR1 and CDR2 from the germline V gene are PRHDT and FYEKMQ (reference sequence). J lost 10 bases, V lost 5 bases, and 7 bases had no gene match. This CDR3 contains 14 residues. CDR3 nucleotides: TGTGCCAGCAGCCAGGACAGGGTCGGATCACCCCTCCACTTT. Encoded protein: CASSQDRVGSPLHF.

This clonotype was found a few times. CDR3 nucleotides: TGTGCCATCAGTGAGGGACAGGGGCAACACGAGCAGTACTTC. Its protein product is CAISEGQGQHEQYF. This chain links TRBV10-3 with TRBJ2-7; 9 bases match TRBD1. The V gene end was trimmed by 2 bases and the J gene end by 5 bases; junction bases not matched to a gene: 4. Germline values: CDR1 ENHRY, CDR2 SYGVKD. This CDR3 is 14 amino acids long.

The V call is TRBV24-1, the J call TRBJ2-1, with D maybe TRBD1 (6 bases). With 2 bases removed from V and 12 bases from J, the gap between germline ends came to 10 bases. The germline V gene encodes CDR1 KGHDR and CDR2 SFDVKD. This CDR3 has 12 amino acids. CDR3 in amino acids: CATSDYTGWQFF. CDR3 coding DNA: TGTGCCACCAGTGATTATACAGGGTGGCAGTTCTTC.

This clonotype has at least ten counts. The chain has TRBV6-1 and TRBJ2-5, with 10 bases that match TRBD1. The CDR3 has 15 amino acids. The V gene's germline CDR1 is MNHNS and CDR2 SASEGT. With V trimmed by 3 bases and J by 7 bases, 8 bases remained unmatched. CDR3 nucleotide sequence: TGTGCCAGCAGTGAGCTCTGGGACAGGGGTTTGACCCAGTACTTC. Translation gives CASSELWDRGLTQYF.

Notes on this clonotype: A far larger clone is one nucleotide away, so this likely arose from a read error. This chain connects TRBV7-6 to TRBJ2-1; TRBD2 agrees at 9 bases. In germline, CDR1 is SGHVS, CDR2 FNYEAQ. CDR3 length equals 16 residues. Unmatched junction bases numbered 10, after V lost 2 bases and J lost 8 bases. The CDR3 reads CASSLTGTSRSDEQFF. CDR3 sequence (DNA): TGTGCCAGCAGCTTAACCGGGACTAGCAGGAGCGATGAGCAGTTCTTC. Looking up the rest from reference TRBV7-6 and TRBJ2-1 gives the full variable domain: GAGVSQSPRYKVTKRGQDVALRCDPISGHVSLYWYRQALGQGPEFLTYFNYEAQQDKSGLPNDRFSAERPEGSISTLTIQRTEQRDSAMYRCASSLTGTSRSDEQFFGPGTRLTVL.

This clonotype turned up a few times. A much larger clone sits a single nucleotide away, making a read error possible. The chain is built from TRBV5-1 and TRBJ2-3, with 9 bases that match TRBD2. The CDR3 runs to 16 residues. Per germline, CDR1 SGHRS and CDR2 YFSETQ. The CDR3 loop reads CASSMGSSGNTDTQCF. CDR3 DNA sequence: TGCGCCAGCAGCATGGGTTCTAGCGGGAATACAGATACGCAGTGTTTT.

This clonotype appeared many times. J is TRBJ2-1 and V is TRBV21-1; the listed D gene, TRBD2, was not tested against the DNA. TRBV21-1 is a documented pseudogene. This CDR3 comprises 15 residues. This CDR3 is CASSGKRSKYNEQFF. As DNA, the CDR3 is TGTGCCAGCAGCGGTAAGCGGAGTAAATACAATGAGCAGTTCTTC.

At least ten counts were recorded for this clonotype. This chain joins TRBV7-9 and TRBJ2-3; possibly TRBD2 for D (6 bases). The CDR3 length is 13 residues. Trimming stripped 1 base from V and 11 bases from J, with 13 bases between. The germline V gene encodes CDR1 SEHNR and CDR2 FQNEAQ (reference sequence). The CDR3 sequence is CASSLDSGRRQYF. DNA of the CDR3: TGTGCCAGCAGCTTAGATTCCGGGAGAAGGCAGTATTTT.

This clonotype was counted many times. This chain joins TRBV4-1 and TRBJ2-7; 9 positions match TRBD1. The germline V gene has CDR1 MGHRA and CDR2 YSYEKL. The CDR3 loop spans 15 amino acids. V trimming: 0 bases; J trimming: 6 bases; junction bases outside the gene matches: 6. CDR3 in DNA: TGCGCCAGCAGCCAAGATATACAGGGGGCTCGCGAGCAGTACTTC. It translates to CASSQDIQGAREQYF.

In the case of this clonotype: Given a much more abundant clone one base away, this may be a read error. The chain combines TRBV6-5 with TRBJ2-2; D is uncertain. The CDR3 totals 12 residues. Trimming removed 8 bases from V and 6 bases from J, with 10 bases in between. Germline V lookup: CDR1 MNHEY, CDR2 SVGAGI. The CDR3: CASQESAGELFF. The CDR3 DNA sequence: TGTGCCAGCCAGGAGAGTGCCGGGGAGCTGTTTTTT.